The rows below give T cell receptor beta chains drawn from one sample of a study of T cell responses to AZD1222 COVID-19 vaccine. Profiled with immunoSEQ multiplex PCR; TCRdb holds only in-frame clones, not every one. The table includes tens of thousands of clones, over 85% detected once. Sequencing was performed on peripheral blood, taken on day 0 of MenACWY control vaccination. The receptors here all came from an adult in good health. CDR3s include the opening cysteine and the closing phenylalanine or tryptophan. D genes are given only for firm matches. Only some rows state a clone size, as once, few, many or a class for expanded clones.

>-|TRBJ1-1|-|TRBV2
TGTGCCAGCAGCCCGCGGGGGTCGGTCACTGAAGCTTTCTTT
CASSPRGSVTEAFF
>-|TRBJ2-7|-|TRBV28
TGTGCCAGCAACCAACCGGGGCTGTTCTACGAGCAGTACTTC
CASNQPGLFYEQYF
>-|TRBJ1-2|-|TRBV5-1
TGCGCCAGCAGCTGGGACCTCCCCGAAAAAGGCTACACCTTC
CASSWDLPEKGYTF
>-|TRBJ2-2|-|TRBV19
TGTGCCACTAGAGGGGGTACCGGGGAGCTGTTTTTT
CATRGGTGELFF
>-|TRBJ2-7|-|TRBV7-8
TGTGCCAGCAGCCCACGGGACCGAATATACGAGCAGTACTTC
CASSPRDRIYEQYF
>-|TRBJ1-1|-|TRBV3-1/TRBV3-2
TGTGCCAGCAGGGGTAGACAGGCCGGCTTTGGCACTGAAGCTTTCTTT
CASRGRQAGFGTEAFF
>-|TRBJ1-4|-|TRBV5-1
TGCGCCAGCAGCTTCGGGGTGAACGGGGAAAAACTGTTTTTT
CASSFGVNGEKLFF
>-|TRBJ1-2|-|TRBV11-1
TGTGCCAGCACCCTTATGCCTTCATCCAACTATGGCTACACCTTC
CASTLMPSSNYGYTF
>-|TRBJ1-1|-|TRBV9
TGTGCCAGCAGCGTAGGCGTGAGGCAGGGAGGAAGGAACACTGAAGCTTTCTTT
CASSVGVRQGGRNTEAFF
>-|TRBJ1-5|-|TRBV24-1
TGTGCCACCAGCGGGAAAGGGGAATGGAGCAATCAGCCCCAGCATTTT
CATSGKGEWSNQPQHF
>-|TRBJ1-1|-|TRBV7-2
TGTGCCAGCAGCTTAGTTCGGGCGGCAGCTGAAGCTTTCTTT
CASSLVRAAAEAFF
>-|TRBJ1-6|-|TRBV19
TGTGCCAGTAGTAGCCCCAATTCACCCCTCCACTTT
CASSSPNSPLHF
>-|TRBJ1-2|-|TRBV4-2
TGTGCCAGCAGCCAAGATCTGAAAACCTATGGCTACACCTTC
CASSQDLKTYGYTF
>-|TRBJ1-1|-|TRBV12-3/TRBV12-4
TGTGCCAGCACCCGACACCGGGACACTGAAGCTTTCTTT
CASTRHRDTEAFF
>-|TRBJ1-2|-|TRBV11-2
TGTGCCAGCAGCTCCCTTTCGGGGCAGGGAGGTTCTGGCTACACCTTC
CASSSLSGQGGSGYTF
>once|TRBJ1-1|-|TRBV19
TGTGCCAGTCGGAACACTGAAGCTTTCTTT
CASRNTEAFF
>once|TRBJ1-1|-|TRBV20-1
TGCAGTGCTAGTCTTGGGGGTGGAAACACTGAAGCTTTCTTT
CSASLGGGNTEAFF
>-|TRBJ1-2|TRBD1|TRBV5-1
TGCGCCAGCAGCTGGGACAGGGGGCAAGGTGGCTACACCTTC
CASSWDRGQGGYTF
>-|TRBJ2-7|TRBD1|TRBV19
TGTGCCAGTAGTGCAGGACAGGGCTCCTACGAGCAGTACTTC
CASSAGQGSYEQYF
>-|TRBJ2-1|-|TRBV19
TGTGCCAGTAGCGCAGGAGGGACAGTGCCTCCCGCTGAGCAGTTCTTC
CASSAGGTVPPAEQFF
>-|TRBJ2-5|TRBD2|TRBV2
TGTGCCAGCAGCTGGGGCGGGGGGACATCGGAGACCCAGTACTTC
CASSWGGGTSETQYF
>-|TRBJ2-2|-|TRBV28
TGTGCCAGCAGTTCCCACACCGGGGAGCTGTTTTTT
CASSSHTGELFF
>-|TRBJ1-6|TRBD1|TRBV9
TGTGCCAGCAGCGTAGTGGAGACAGGGAGCTCACCCCTCCACTTT
CASSVVETGSSPLHF
>-|TRBJ2-1|-|TRBV11-3
TGTGCCAGCAGCTTAGTAATTGGGCAGCCCAACAATGAGCAGTTCTTC
CASSLVIGQPNNEQFF
>-|TRBJ1-1|TRBD1|TRBV5-1
TGCGCCAGCAGCCCGTGGGGTACGGACAGGGGCATGAACACTGAAGCTTTCTTT
CASSPWGTDRGMNTEAFF
>few|TRBJ2-3|TRBD1|TRBV7-9
TGTGCCAGCAGCTTCTGGACAGGGGAAGATACGCAGTATTTT
CASSFWTGEDTQYF
>-|TRBJ1-2|-|TRBV18
TGTGCCAGCTCACCACCCCAGGGCTATGGCTACACCTTC
CASSPPQGYGYTF
>-|TRBJ1-5|-|TRBV6-2/TRBV6-3
TGTGCCAGCAGTTACTCGGCCGGGGCCCAGCATTTT
CASSYSAGAQHF
>-|TRBJ1-1|-|TRBV19
TGTGCCAGTATTTCTGGACTTTTAACTGAAGCTTTCTTT
CASISGLLTEAFF
>-|TRBJ2-1|-|TRBV10-1
TGCGCCAGCAGTGAGTCAAAGAGTTACAATGAGCAGTTCTTC
CASSESKSYNEQFF
>few|TRBJ2-2|TRBD1|TRBV7-6
TGTGCCAGCAGCTTTAGTATGTGGACAGGAGCGACCGGGGAGCTGTTTTTT
CASSFSMWTGATGELFF
>-|TRBJ2-2|TRBD1|TRBV27
TGTGCCAGCAGCCTGGGACAGGGCCGCGCGAACACCGGGGAGCTGTTTTTT
CASSLGQGRANTGELFF
>-|TRBJ1-3|-|TRBV2
TGTGCCAGCAGAGCGGCGGGAAACACCATATATTTT
CASRAAGNTIYF
>-|TRBJ1-2|-|TRBV5-4
TGTGCCAGCAGCTTGGGGTCTATGGTTAGGACTTATGGCTACACCTTC
CASSLGSMVRTYGYTF
>once|TRBJ2-1|TRBD1|TRBV11-2
TGTGCCAGCAGCTTAGACTGGACAGGGGGCGATGAGCAGTTCTTC
CASSLDWTGGDEQFF
>-|TRBJ1-6|TRBD1|TRBV10-3
TGTGCCATCAGTGAGTTGACAGGGTCTAATTCACCCCTCCACTTT
CAISELTGSNSPLHF
>-|TRBJ1-2|TRBD1|TRBV4-2
TGTGCCAGCAGCCCGGACAGGGCCAACTATGGCTACACCTTC
CASSPDRANYGYTF
>-|TRBJ2-5|TRBD1|TRBV11-2
TGTGCCAGCAGCTACGGACAGGGGCAGTACTTC
CASSYGQGQYF
>-|TRBJ2-1|TRBD1|TRBV11-1
TGTGCCAGCAGCTTAAGACAGGGAATGATCGATGAGCAGTTCTTC
CASSLRQGMIDEQFF
>few|TRBJ1-1|-|TRBV11-2
TGTGCCAGCAGCCAACAGGGGAACACTGAAGCTTTCTTT
CASSQQGNTEAFF
>once|TRBJ1-4|TRBD1|TRBV7-9
TGTGCCAGCAGCTTAAGGACAGGGGGCCCCGAAAAACTGTTTTTT
CASSLRTGGPEKLFF
>-|TRBJ1-5|-|TRBV5-1
TGCGCCAGCAGCTTGGCCGGGCAGGGTGAGCAGCCCCAGCATTTT
CASSLAGQGEQPQHF
>-|TRBJ2-2|-|TRBV7-2
TGTGCCAGCAGCCCGTCCCTAGCAGCCGGGGAGCTGTTTTTT
CASSPSLAAGELFF
>few|TRBJ1-2|TRBD1|TRBV2
TGTGCCAGCAGGCCCCCGGGACAGGGTTATGGCTACACCTTC
CASRPPGQGYGYTF
>-|TRBJ2-5|TRBD2|TRBV11-3
TGTGCCAGCAGCCCTAGCGGGGGGTTCCAAGAGACCCAGTACTTC
CASSPSGGFQETQYF
>-|TRBJ2-1|-|TRBV15
TGTGCCACCAGCAGAGATGAGGCGGGGCCACCTAATGAGCAGTTCTTC
CATSRDEAGPPNEQFF
>-|TRBJ1-2|-|TRBV6-5
TGTGCCAGCAGTTCCCCGGAAAACCCGGGCTACACCTTC
CASSSPENPGYTF
>-|TRBJ2-2|TRBD1|TRBV18
TGTGCCAGCTCAGAATACCAGGGGGCGGACACCGGGGAGCTGTTTTTT
CASSEYQGADTGELFF